Presented here are 16 T cell receptor beta chains from one specimen sequenced in a study of shared clonotypes between healthy human individuals. Produced via immunoSEQ multiplex PCR; TCRdb's table is partial and in-frame only. This table has around 2,000,000 clones, approximately 95% appearing once. Positively selected for CCR7, the CD45RO-negative cells used as naive CD8 cells excluded terminally differentiated effector memory CD45RA+ cells. Sequencing was carried out using naive CD8+ T cells sorted from blood. The source of these receptors is a man between 18 and 35 years old in good health.

This clone has a single count. V usage is TRBV21-1 and J usage is TRBJ2-7. TRBV21-1 counts as a pseudogene. This CDR3 is 12 amino acids long. In DNA form, the CDR3 reads TGTGCCAGCAGCAAGTCGGCTTACGAGCAGTACTTC. Amino acid sequence: CASSKSAYEQYF.

This sequence joins TRBV9 and TRBJ2-7; D is unclear. The CDR3 runs to 14 residues. V lost 0 bases and J 8 bases, leaving 15 bases between the germline ends. Germline V gene data show CDR1 as SGDLS and CDR2 as YYNGEE. DNA for the CDR3: TGTGCCAGCAGCGTAGACAGTATGGTCTCGCAGCAGTACTTC. Amino acid sequence: CASSVDSMVSQQYF.

The rearrangement links TRBV7-8 to TRBJ1-3, with unresolved D. V was pared by 1 base and J by 0 bases, with 13 bases between. CDR1 and CDR2 (germline): SGHVS, FQNEAQ. There are 17 residues in the CDR3. CDR3 DNA sequence: TGTGCCAGCAGCTTAGACAGCAGGTTCTTCTCTGGAAACACCATATATTTT. Translated: CASSLDSRFFSGNTIYF.

The V and J genes are TRBV2 and TRBJ2-2; 9 bases line up with TRBD1. Per the germline V gene, CDR1 is SNHLY and CDR2 is FYNNEI. Germline trimming cut 8 bases from V and 4 bases from J; bases unmatched to any gene: 5. This CDR3 region has 14 residues. The CDR3, as DNA: TGTGCCAGCTGGGGACAGGGCTTCACCGGGGAGCTGTTTTTT. Translating gives CASWGQGFTGELFF.

The chain joins TRBV9 to TRBJ2-1, with D possibly matching TRBD1 (6 bases). The CDR3 sequence is 16 residues long. Per germline, CDR1 SGDLS and CDR2 YYNGEE. Trimming removed 1 base at V and 3 bases at J, with 14 bases between. The DNA of the CDR3 is TGTGCCAGCAGCGTAACCCATGCAGGGGTCTACAATGAGCAGTTCTTC. This translates into CASSVTHAGVYNEQFF.

The rearrangement uses TRBV28 and TRBJ1-5; D uncertain. This CDR3 has 14 amino acids. Trimming stripped 4 bases from V and 9 bases from J, with 16 bases between. Germline V gene lookup returns CDR1 MDHEN and CDR2 SYDVKM. CDR3 bases: TGTGCCAGCAGTTCCTGGACGGATACCCGGCCCCAGCATTTT. It is translated as CASSSWTDTRPQHF. Drawing the rest from reference TRBV28 and TRBJ1-5, the complete variable domain is DVKVTQSSRYLVKRTGEKVFLECVQDMDHENMFWYRQDPGLGLRLIYFSYDVKMKEKGDIPEGYSVSREKKERFSLILESASTNQTSMYLCASSSWTDTRPQHFGDGTRLSIL.

This chain joins TRBV21-1 and TRBJ1-5. TRBV21-1 is a pseudogene segment. CDR3 length equals 18 residues. This chain's CDR3 is CASSKHAGVQGCNQPQHF. CDR3 in DNA: TGTGCCAGCAGCAAACATGCCGGGGTACAAGGATGCAATCAGCCCCAGCATTTT.

The chain has TRBV9 and TRBJ1-4; 7 nucleotides align to TRBD1. The CDR3 has 15 residues. V gave up 0 bases and J gave up 5 bases; unmatched junction bases: 4. The germline V gene encodes CDR1 SGDLS and CDR2 YYNGEE. CDR3 protein: CASSVEGGANEKLFF. The CDR3 DNA reads TGTGCCAGCAGCGTAGAAGGGGGCGCGAATGAAAAACTGTTTTTT. Based on the CDR3 plus reference TRBV9 and TRBJ1-4, the full variable domain is DSGVTQTPKHLITATGQRVTLRCSPRSGDLSVYWYQQSLDQGLQFLIQYYNGEERAKGNILERFSAQQFPDLHSELNLSSLELGDSALYFCASSVEGGANEKLFFGSGTQLSVL.

V usage is TRBV6-5 and J usage is TRBJ2-3; 7 bases match TRBD2. With V trimmed by 2 bases and J by 5 bases, 4 bases remained unmatched. Germline V lookup: CDR1 MNHEY, CDR2 SVGAGI. This CDR3 is built from 14 residues. CDR3 coding DNA: TGTGCCAGCAGTTACGGTTCTAGCGGAGATACGCAGTATTTT. This codes for CASSYGSSGDTQYF.

J is TRBJ1-2 and V is TRBV27; D unresolved. Germline CDR1 reads MNHEY; CDR2 reads SMNVEV (reference sequence). V was trimmed by 5 bases and J by 4 bases, leaving 14 bases between them. This CDR3 region has 14 residues. The DNA for the CDR3 is TGTGCCAGCAGTCCCGGTAGGTCCATCTATGGCTACACCTTC. Its protein is CASSPGRSIYGYTF.

This clone appeared a single time. V gene TRBV4-3 combines with J gene TRBJ2-1; possibly TRBD2 for D (6 bases). Trimming shortened V by 3 bases and J by 2 bases, and 11 bases separated the two germline ends. Germline-derived CDR1 and CDR2 are LGHNA and YSLEER. The CDR3 extends over 15 amino acids. CDR3 sequence: CASSQGPGAYNEQFF. Here the CDR3 DNA reads TGCGCCAGCAGCCAGGGCCCGGGGGCCTACAATGAGCAGTTCTTC.

The rearrangement links TRBV4-3 to TRBJ2-3; no firm D call. The CDR3 has 16 residues. Between the trimmed V and J ends, which lost 0 bases and 1 base, there was a span of 11 bases. The germline gives CDR1 LGHNA, CDR2 YSLEER. CDR3 protein: CASSQDLQTGTDTQYF. The CDR3 DNA reads TGCGCCAGCAGCCAAGATCTACAGACGGGCACAGATACGCAGTATTTT.

The rearrangement uses TRBV29-1 and TRBJ2-1; D perhaps matches TRBD1 (6 bases). Germline CDR1 and CDR2: SQVTM and ANQGSEA. The V end was cut by 3 bases, the J end by 4 bases, with 19 bases between. The CDR3 covers 16 residues. The CDR3: CSVEGDTVLAYNEQFF. The CDR3 DNA sequence: TGCAGCGTTGAGGGGGACACCGTCTTAGCGTACAATGAGCAGTTCTTC.

This sequence joins TRBV7-2 and TRBJ2-7; D unresolved. Trimming cost V 5 bases and J 3 bases, with 8 bases left between them. The germline CDR1 and CDR2 sequences are SGHTA and FQGNSA. The CDR3 runs 12 residues. CDR3 in amino acids: CASSITGYEQYF. CDR3 DNA: TGTGCCAGCAGCATAACTGGCTACGAGCAGTACTTC.

About this clone itself: Different DNA sequences within this sample yield the same CDR3. The rearrangement uses TRBV5-6 and TRBJ1-4; D is undetermined. The CDR3 sequence is 11 residues long. The V and J ends lost 3 bases and 6 bases respectively, with 3 bases between them. Per the germline V gene, CDR1 is SGHDT and CDR2 is YYEEEE. The CDR3 spells CASSSDEKLFF. DNA for the CDR3: TGTGCCAGCAGCTCCGATGAAAAACTGTTTTTT.

The chain carries TRBV5-1 and TRBJ2-5; weak D call: TRBD2 (6 bases). The CDR3 totals 15 residues. Between the trimmed V and J ends, which lost 4 bases and 1 base, there was a span of 14 bases. Germline CDR1 is SGHRS and CDR2 is YFSETQ. CDR3 coding DNA: TGCGCCAGCAGCCTCGGGACTCCGCTCCAAGAGACCCAGTACTTC. It specifies CASSLGTPLQETQYF.